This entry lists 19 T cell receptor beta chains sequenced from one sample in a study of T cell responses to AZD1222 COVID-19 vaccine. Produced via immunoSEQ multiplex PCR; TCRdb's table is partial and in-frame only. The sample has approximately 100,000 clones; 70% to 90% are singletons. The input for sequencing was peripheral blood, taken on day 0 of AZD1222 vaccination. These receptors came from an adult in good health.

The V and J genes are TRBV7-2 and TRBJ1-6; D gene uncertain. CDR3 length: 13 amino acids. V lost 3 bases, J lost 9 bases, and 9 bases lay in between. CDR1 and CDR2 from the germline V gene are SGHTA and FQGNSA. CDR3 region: CASSLGIGSPLHF. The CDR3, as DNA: TGTGCCAGCAGCTTGGGAATAGGTTCACCCCTCCACTTT.

The CDR3 region has the DNA TGTGCCAGCAGCCCCTTGGGACGGCGGAACTATGGCTACACCTTC. This sequence encodes CASSPLGRRNYGYTF. This chain links TRBV7-9 with TRBJ1-2; D perhaps matches TRBD1 (5 bases). The germline V gene encodes CDR1 SEHNR and CDR2 FQNEAQ (reference sequence). V lost 5 bases to trimming and J lost 2 bases, with 15 bases between them. This CDR3 comprises 15 residues. The complete variable domain, with remaining parts taken from reference TRBV7-9 and TRBJ1-2, reads DTGVSQNPRHKITKRGQNVTFRCDPISEHNRLYWYRQTLGQGPEFLTYFQNEAQLEKSRLLSDRFSAERPKGSFSTLEIQRTEQGDSAMYLCASSPLGRRNYGYTFGSGTRLTVV.

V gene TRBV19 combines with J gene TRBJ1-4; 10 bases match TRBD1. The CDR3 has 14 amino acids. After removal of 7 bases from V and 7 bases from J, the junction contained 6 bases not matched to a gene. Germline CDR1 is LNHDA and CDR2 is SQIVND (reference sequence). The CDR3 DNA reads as TGTGCCAGTACCCCGGGACAGGGGAGTGAAAAACTGTTTTTT. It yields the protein CASTPGQGSEKLFF.

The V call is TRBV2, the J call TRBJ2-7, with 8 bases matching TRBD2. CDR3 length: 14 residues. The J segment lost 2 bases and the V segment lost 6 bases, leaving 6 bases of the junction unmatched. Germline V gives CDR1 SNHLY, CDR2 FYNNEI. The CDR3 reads CASSPEGLAYEQYF. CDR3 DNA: TGTGCCAGCAGCCCTGAGGGACTAGCCTACGAGCAGTACTTC.

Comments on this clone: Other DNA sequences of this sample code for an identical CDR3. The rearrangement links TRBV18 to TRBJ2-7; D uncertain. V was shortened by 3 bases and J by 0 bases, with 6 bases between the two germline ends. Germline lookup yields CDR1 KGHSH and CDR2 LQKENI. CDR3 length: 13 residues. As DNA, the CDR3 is TGTGCCAGCTCACCGCCCAGCTCCTACGAGCAGTACTTC. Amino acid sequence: CASSPPSSYEQYF.

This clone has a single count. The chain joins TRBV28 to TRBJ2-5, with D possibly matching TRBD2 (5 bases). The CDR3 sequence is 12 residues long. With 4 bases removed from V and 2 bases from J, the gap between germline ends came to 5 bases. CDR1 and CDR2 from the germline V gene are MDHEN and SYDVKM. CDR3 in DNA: TGTGCCAGCAGTTCGGGGCAAGAGACCCAGTACTTC. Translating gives CASSSGQETQYF. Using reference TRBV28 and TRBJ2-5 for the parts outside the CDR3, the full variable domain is DVKVTQSSRYLVKRTGEKVFLECVQDMDHENMFWYRQDPGLGLRLIYFSYDVKMKEKGDIPEGYSVSREKKERFSLILESASTNQTSMYLCASSSGQETQYFGPGTRLLVL.

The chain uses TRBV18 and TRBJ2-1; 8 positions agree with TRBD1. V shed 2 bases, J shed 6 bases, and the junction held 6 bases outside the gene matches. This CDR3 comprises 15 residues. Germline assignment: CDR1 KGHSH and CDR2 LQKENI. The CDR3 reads CASSPRTGNGNEQFF. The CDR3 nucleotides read TGTGCCAGCTCACCAAGGACAGGGAATGGCAATGAGCAGTTCTTC.

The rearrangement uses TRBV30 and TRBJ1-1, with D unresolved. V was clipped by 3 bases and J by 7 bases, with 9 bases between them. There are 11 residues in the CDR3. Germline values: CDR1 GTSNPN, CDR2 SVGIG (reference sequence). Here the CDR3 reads CAWRAAYEAFF. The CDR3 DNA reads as TGTGCCTGGAGGGCAGCATATGAAGCTTTCTTT.

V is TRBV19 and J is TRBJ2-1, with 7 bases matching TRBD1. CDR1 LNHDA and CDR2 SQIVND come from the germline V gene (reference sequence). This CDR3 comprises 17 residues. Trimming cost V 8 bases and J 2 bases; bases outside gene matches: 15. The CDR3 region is CASLASGTAGAYNEQFF. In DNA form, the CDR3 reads TGTGCCAGTCTCGCCTCTGGGACAGCCGGGGCCTACAATGAGCAGTTCTTC.

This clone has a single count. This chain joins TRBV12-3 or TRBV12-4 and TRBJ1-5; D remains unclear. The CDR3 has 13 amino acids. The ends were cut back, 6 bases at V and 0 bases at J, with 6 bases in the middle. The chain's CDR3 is CASSVDSNQPQHF. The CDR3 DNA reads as TGTGCCAGCAGCGTAGATAGCAATCAGCCCCAGCATTTT.

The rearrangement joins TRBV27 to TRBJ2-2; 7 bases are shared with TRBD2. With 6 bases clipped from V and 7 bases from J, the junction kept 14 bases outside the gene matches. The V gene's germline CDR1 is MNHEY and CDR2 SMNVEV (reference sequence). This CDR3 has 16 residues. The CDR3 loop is CASRLFGGGPVGELFF. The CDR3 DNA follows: TGTGCCAGCAGACTTTTTGGGGGAGGGCCAGTCGGGGAGCTGTTTTTT.

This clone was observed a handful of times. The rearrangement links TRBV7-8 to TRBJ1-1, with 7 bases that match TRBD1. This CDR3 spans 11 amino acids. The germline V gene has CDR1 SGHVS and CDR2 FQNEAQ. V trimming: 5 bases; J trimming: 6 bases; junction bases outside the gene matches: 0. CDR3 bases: TGTGCCAGCAGCAGGGGGCCTGAAGCTTTCTTT. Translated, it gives CASSRGPEAFF. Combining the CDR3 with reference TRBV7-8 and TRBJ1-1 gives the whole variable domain GAGVSQSPRYKVAKRGQDVALRCDPISGHVSLFWYQQALGQGPEFLTYFQNEAQLDKSGLPSDRFFAERPEGSVSTLKIQRTQQEDSAVYLCASSRGPEAFFGQGTRLTVV.

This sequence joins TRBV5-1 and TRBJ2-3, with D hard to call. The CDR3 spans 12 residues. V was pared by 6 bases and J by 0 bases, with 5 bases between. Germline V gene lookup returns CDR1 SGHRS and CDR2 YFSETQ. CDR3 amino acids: CASTASTDTQYF. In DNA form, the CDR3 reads TGCGCCAGCACCGCTAGCACAGATACGCAGTATTTT. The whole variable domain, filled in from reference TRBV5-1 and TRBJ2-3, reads KAGVTQTPRYLIKTRGQQVTLSCSPISGHRSVSWYQQTPGQGLQFLFEYFSETQRNKGNFPGRFSGRQFSNSRSEMNVSTLELGDSALYLCASTASTDTQYFGPGTRLTVL.

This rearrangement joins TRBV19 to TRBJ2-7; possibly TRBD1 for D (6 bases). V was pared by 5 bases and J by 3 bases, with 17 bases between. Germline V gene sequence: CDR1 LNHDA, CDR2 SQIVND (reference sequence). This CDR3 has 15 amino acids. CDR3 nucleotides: TGTGCCAGTAGTCCCCAGGGGCGACTCTACTACGAGCAGTACTTC. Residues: CASSPQGRLYYEQYF.

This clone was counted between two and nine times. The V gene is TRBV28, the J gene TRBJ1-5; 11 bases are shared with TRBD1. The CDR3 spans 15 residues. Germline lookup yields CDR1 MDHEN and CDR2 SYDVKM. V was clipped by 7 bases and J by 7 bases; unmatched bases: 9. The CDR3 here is CASNSPGQGVQPQHF. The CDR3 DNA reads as TGTGCCAGCAATTCCCCGGGACAGGGGGTCCAGCCCCAGCATTTT.

The CDR3 bases are TGTGCCAGCGGAGGGATTACAGCCTACGAGCAGTACTTC. Amino acid sequence: CASGGITAYEQYF. The chain couples TRBV3-1 (or the pseudogene TRBV3-2) to TRBJ2-7; possibly TRBD2 for D (6 bases). Germline lookup yields CDR1 LGHDT and CDR2 YNNKEL (reference sequence). V was pared by 8 bases and J by 2 bases, with 13 bases between. The CDR3 extends over 13 amino acids.

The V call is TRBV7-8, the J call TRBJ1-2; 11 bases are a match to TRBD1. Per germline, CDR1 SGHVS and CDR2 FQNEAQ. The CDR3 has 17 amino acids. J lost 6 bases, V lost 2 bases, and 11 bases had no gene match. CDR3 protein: CASSLRDRGSLAHGYTF. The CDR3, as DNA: TGTGCCAGCAGCTTACGGGACAGGGGGTCTCTTGCCCATGGCTACACCTTC.

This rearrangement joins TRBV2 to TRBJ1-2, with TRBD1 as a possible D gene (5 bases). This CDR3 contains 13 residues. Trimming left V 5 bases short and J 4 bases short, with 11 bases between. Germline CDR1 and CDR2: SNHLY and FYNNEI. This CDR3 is CASSFDSRYGYTF. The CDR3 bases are TGTGCCAGCAGTTTCGACAGTCGCTATGGCTACACCTTC.

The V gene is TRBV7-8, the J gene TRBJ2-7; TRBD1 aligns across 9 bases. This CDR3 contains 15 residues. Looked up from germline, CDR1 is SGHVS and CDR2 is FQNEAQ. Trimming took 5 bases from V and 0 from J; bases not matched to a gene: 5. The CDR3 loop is CASSRTGVDSYEQYF. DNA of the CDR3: TGTGCCAGCAGCCGGACAGGGGTGGACTCCTACGAGCAGTACTTC. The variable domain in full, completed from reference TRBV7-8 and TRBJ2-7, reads GAGVSQSPRYKVAKRGQDVALRCDPISGHVSLFWYQQALGQGPEFLTYFQNEAQLDKSGLPSDRFFAERPEGSVSTLKIQRTQQEDSAVYLCASSRTGVDSYEQYFGPGTRLTVT.